This T cell receptor beta chain was identified during a study of beta chain features in type 1 diabetes. As for the study in general: Sorted cells examined across all samples numbered 107,917,701.

This clone appeared a few times. Its antigen is undetermined. It was via CD45RO/CCR7/CD25/CD127/CD95/CD27 that CD4+ naive, central memory, regulatory and stem cell-like memory cells were sorted. V lost 5 bases and J lost 5; bases outside the gene matches: 5. Looked up from germline, CDR1 is MNHNS and CDR2 is SASEGT. CDR3 size: 15 residues. The authors reverse transcribed all of the isolated RNA, so sequencing captured expressed TCRB transcripts. Profiled with immunoSEQ multiplex PCR; TCRdb holds only in-frame clones, not every one. This table has hundreds of thousands of clones, roughly 15% appearing once. General study results and limits: Whatever favoring of shorter templates PCR might show would apply equally to patients and controls. The naive, central memory and Treg TCRB repertoires looked more alike in patients than they did in healthy donors.

This receptor was identified in a man aged 18 to 29 in good health. The sample taken for sequencing was naive CD4+ T cells from blood. The gene calls are TRBV6-1 and TRBJ2-3; 12 bases fit TRBD2. CDR3 residues: CASSSSGGAKDTQYF. The CDR3 DNA is TGTGCCAGCAGTTCTAGCGGGGGGGCCAAAGATACGCAGTATTTT.